These 8 T cell receptor beta chains originate from one sample sequenced in a study of shared clonotypes between healthy human individuals. Profiled with immunoSEQ multiplex PCR; TCRdb holds only in-frame clones, not every one. Here the sample spans nearly 750,000 clones, roughly 72% being singletons. Material for sequencing was memory CD4+ T cells sorted from blood. Subset described: CD45RA-negative fraction. The receptors here all came from a woman in her 30s in good health.

The gene calls are TRBV19 and TRBJ1-1, with 7 bases that match TRBD1. This CDR3 spans 17 amino acids. J lost 1 base, V lost 8 bases, and 16 bases had no gene match. Germline V lookup: CDR1 LNHDA, CDR2 SQIVND (reference sequence). CDR3 nucleotides: TGTGCCAGTCGTTACCGGGACAGCCCCGACAGGAACACTGAAGCTTTCTTT. Translation gives CASRYRDSPDRNTEAFF. The variable domain in full, with the rest retrieved from reference TRBV19 and TRBJ1-1, is DGGITQSPKYLFRKEGQNVTLSCEQNLNHDAMYWYRQDPGQGLRLIYYSQIVNDFQKGDIAEGYSVSREKKESFPLTVTSAQKNPTAFYLCASRYRDSPDRNTEAFFGQGTRLTVV.

The chain couples TRBV5-8 to TRBJ2-1; TRBD2 matches at 11 bases. Germline V CDR1 and CDR2: SGHTS, YDEGEE. This CDR3 region has 13 residues. The V segment lost 7 bases and the J segment 4 bases; nucleotides outside the gene matches: 1. CDR3 in amino acids: CASWTSGYNEQFF. The DNA for the CDR3 is TGTGCCAGCTGGACTAGCGGGTACAATGAGCAGTTCTTC.

DNA of the CDR3: TGTGCGGGAGGGCACTCTGGGGCCAACGTCCTGACTTTC. Translation: CAGGHSGANVLTF. The gene calls are TRBV2 and TRBJ2-6; 7 bases agree with TRBD2. Germline CDR1 SNHLY, CDR2 FYNNEI. The CDR3 runs to 13 residues. Looking up the rest from reference TRBV2 and TRBJ2-6 gives the full variable domain: EPEVTQTPSHQVTQMGQEVILRCVPISNHLYFYWYRQILGQKVEFLVSFYNNEISEKSEIFDDQFSVERPDGSNFTLKIRSTKLEDSAMYFCAGGHSGANVLTFGAGSRLTVL.

This chain connects TRBV11-3 to TRBJ2-3, with D possibly TRBD2 on 5 matching bases. Trimming pared 1 base from V and 4 bases from J, leaving 9 bases between. This CDR3 region has 14 residues. Germline V CDR1 and CDR2: SGHNT, YENEEA. DNA for the CDR3: TGTGCCAGCAGCTTAGGTCTAGCAGCAGATACGCAGTATTTT. Protein: CASSLGLAADTQYF.

This clone has only a few counts. The chain has TRBV5-1 and TRBJ1-4, with TRBD1 matching over 7 bases. The CDR3 spans 15 residues. V dropped 2 bases and J dropped 4; count of bases not matched to a gene: 5. Per the germline V gene, CDR1 is SGHRS and CDR2 is YFSETQ. CDR3 protein: CASSLTGTDNEKLFF. The CDR3 DNA follows: TGCGCCAGCAGCTTAACGGGGACAGATAATGAAAAACTGTTTTTT.

This clone turned up a few times. The chain joins TRBV29-1 to TRBJ2-3; 7 positions agree with TRBD1. The CDR3 extends over 14 amino acids. The germline V gene has CDR1 SQVTM and CDR2 ANQGSEA. The junction had 12 bases not matched to a gene; V was cut back by 7 bases and J by 5 bases. CDR3 nucleotide sequence: TGCAGCGGAACCCGACAGGGTTTGAGAGATACGCAGTATTTT. This gives the protein CSGTRQGLRDTQYF.

Comment on this clone: The same CDR3 arises from other DNA sequences in this sample as well. This chain uses TRBV6-5 with TRBJ2-1; no clear D gene. The CDR3 consists of 15 residues. V lost 0 bases, J lost 1 base, and 7 bases lay in between. CDR1 is MNHEY and CDR2 is SVGAGI in the germline V gene. CDR3: CASSYSSGSYNEQFF. The CDR3 nucleotides read TGTGCCAGCAGTTACTCGTCGGGTTCCTACAATGAGCAGTTCTTC.

The CDR3 here is CASSFWGSDQPQHF. CDR3 DNA: TGTGCCAGCAGCTTTTGGGGGTCGGATCAGCCCCAGCATTTT. The V gene is TRBV5-4, the J gene TRBJ1-5, with D perhaps TRBD1 (5 bases). The length of the CDR3 is 14 residues. With 2 bases removed from V and 5 bases from J, the gap between germline ends came to 11 bases. The germline CDR1 and CDR2 sequences are SGHNT and YYREEE (reference sequence).